This is a list of T cell receptor beta chains from one sample in a study of blood T cell repertoires in COVID-19. Profiling relied on immunoSEQ multiplex PCR, and the TCRdb table lists in-frame clones only, not all of them. This repertoire shows around 81,000 clones, 84% found once; its top ten account for under 15%. Input material: peripheral blood. Every receptor here comes from a human donor in a cohort sampled during active COVID-19. CDR3s include the opening cysteine and the closing phenylalanine or tryptophan. The order of the fields is D gene, clone size, J gene, V gene, CDR3 DNA, CDR3 protein. The D gene is left open where the match is weak. Not every row has a clone size; where given, it reads once, few, many or a size class.

d_gene: .; abundance: .; j_gene: TRBJ2-3; v_gene: TRBV24-1; CDR3nt: TGTGCCACCAGTGATTTGGGGGGCCTCAGCACAGATACGCAGTATTTT; CDR3aa: CATSDLGGLSTDTQYF
d_gene: TRBD1; abundance: .; j_gene: TRBJ2-2; v_gene: TRBV6-6; CDR3nt: TGTGCCAGCAGTTACGGCCCAGGGGGCCCCACCGGGGAGCTGTTTTTT; CDR3aa: CASSYGPGGPTGELFF
d_gene: TRBD2; abundance: .; j_gene: TRBJ2-5; v_gene: TRBV5-1; CDR3nt: TGCGCCAGCAGCTGGGGGCTAGCGGGGGATCCACAAGAGACCCAGTACTTC; CDR3aa: CASSWGLAGDPQETQYF
d_gene: TRBD1; abundance: .; j_gene: TRBJ2-7; v_gene: TRBV19; CDR3nt: TGTGCCAGTAGTAGGGACAGGGGGCGCGAGCAGTACTTC; CDR3aa: CASSRDRGREQYF
d_gene: .; abundance: .; j_gene: TRBJ2-5; v_gene: TRBV19; CDR3nt: TGTGCCAGTAGCCCCGGGGTGGGAAGGGAGACCCAGTACTTC; CDR3aa: CASSPGVGRETQYF
d_gene: TRBD2; abundance: .; j_gene: TRBJ2-3; v_gene: TRBV7-6; CDR3nt: TGTGCCAGCAGCTCTAGCGGGGGGAACACAGATACGCAGTATTTT; CDR3aa: CASSSSGGNTDTQYF
d_gene: .; abundance: .; j_gene: TRBJ2-7; v_gene: TRBV18; CDR3nt: TGTGCCAGCTCACCCACTTACGTGAGCTCCTACGAGCAGTACTTC; CDR3aa: CASSPTYVSSYEQYF
d_gene: .; abundance: .; j_gene: TRBJ1-1; v_gene: TRBV3-1/TRBV3-2; CDR3nt: TGTGCCAGCAGCCAAGACCGCAGGGAAGCTTTCTTT; CDR3aa: CASSQDRREAFF
d_gene: TRBD1; abundance: once; j_gene: TRBJ2-7; v_gene: TRBV5-1; CDR3nt: TGCGCCAGCAGCTTAGAGGGACAGGTTTTATCCTACGAGCAGTACTTC; CDR3aa: CASSLEGQVLSYEQYF
d_gene: TRBD1; abundance: once; j_gene: TRBJ1-4; v_gene: TRBV28; CDR3nt: TGTGCCAGCAAACAACTTACAGGGGCTTCAGTCGGAAAACTGTTTTTT; CDR3aa: CASKQLTGASVGKLFF
d_gene: .; abundance: .; j_gene: TRBJ1-1; v_gene: TRBV2; CDR3nt: TGTGCCAGCATTCCCGACAGACGCATGAACACTGAAGCTTTCTTT; CDR3aa: CASIPDRRMNTEAFF
d_gene: .; abundance: .; j_gene: TRBJ1-6; v_gene: TRBV9; CDR3nt: TGTGCCAGCGGACAAATGGATTCACCCCTCCACTTT; CDR3aa: CASGQMDSPLHF
d_gene: .; abundance: .; j_gene: TRBJ2-5; v_gene: TRBV27; CDR3nt: TGTGCCAGCAGTTTTGGGGGGACAGCACAAGAGACCCAGTACTTC; CDR3aa: CASSFGGTAQETQYF
d_gene: .; abundance: .; j_gene: TRBJ1-2; v_gene: TRBV30; CDR3nt: TGTGCCTGGAGTACAGGGAACTATGGCTACACCTTC; CDR3aa: CAWSTGNYGYTF
d_gene: .; abundance: .; j_gene: TRBJ1-2; v_gene: TRBV7-3; CDR3nt: TGTGCCAGCAGCCAAGACAGGAACTATGGCTACACCTTC; CDR3aa: CASSQDRNYGYTF
d_gene: TRBD1; abundance: once; j_gene: TRBJ2-7; v_gene: TRBV19; CDR3nt: TGTGCCAGTAGTGGACCGGGACAGGGGTCCTACGAGCAGTACTTC; CDR3aa: CASSGPGQGSYEQYF
d_gene: .; abundance: .; j_gene: TRBJ1-2; v_gene: TRBV7-9; CDR3nt: TGTGCCAGCAGCTTAGGGTATAACAGAATGTATGGCTACACCTTC; CDR3aa: CASSLGYNRMYGYTF
d_gene: TRBD2; abundance: .; j_gene: TRBJ2-3; v_gene: TRBV5-1; CDR3nt: TGCGCCAGCAGCCGCTCGACTAGCGGGGTGGGGGATACGCAGTATTTT; CDR3aa: CASSRSTSGVGDTQYF
d_gene: .; abundance: .; j_gene: TRBJ2-2; v_gene: TRBV5-1; CDR3nt: TGCGCCAGCAGTCACGTGCGAGGCGGTACAGGGAAGAACACCGGGGAGCTGTTTTTT; CDR3aa: CASSHVRGGTGKNTGELFF
d_gene: .; abundance: .; j_gene: TRBJ1-1; v_gene: TRBV5-6; CDR3nt: TGTGCCAGCAGCTTGGAGCGACAGATCATGAACACTGAAGCTTTCTTT; CDR3aa: CASSLERQIMNTEAFF
d_gene: .; abundance: few; j_gene: TRBJ2-7; v_gene: TRBV19; CDR3nt: TGTGCCAGTAGTATAACAGGGACCTACGAGCAGTACTTC; CDR3aa: CASSITGTYEQYF
d_gene: .; abundance: once; j_gene: TRBJ2-1; v_gene: TRBV6-5; CDR3nt: TGTGCCAGCGGGCTTTATGAGCAGTTCTTC; CDR3aa: CASGLYEQFF
d_gene: .; abundance: .; j_gene: TRBJ1-5; v_gene: TRBV28; CDR3nt: TGTGCCAGCAGTTTTCGTGACAAATATCAGCCCCAGCATTTT; CDR3aa: CASSFRDKYQPQHF
d_gene: .; abundance: once; j_gene: TRBJ1-6; v_gene: TRBV12-5; CDR3nt: TGTGCTAGTGGTTTGGCTAGAGGTTTAGGTAATTCACCCCTCCACTTT; CDR3aa: CASGLARGLGNSPLHF
d_gene: .; abundance: .; j_gene: TRBJ1-5; v_gene: TRBV18; CDR3nt: TGTGCCAGCTCATCAACTCTACAGGATTATAGCAATCAGCCCCAGCATTTT; CDR3aa: CASSSTLQDYSNQPQHF
d_gene: .; abundance: once; j_gene: TRBJ2-3; v_gene: TRBV7-9; CDR3nt: TGTGCCAGCAGTCCAGGGTATGATACGCAGTATTTT; CDR3aa: CASSPGYDTQYF
d_gene: TRBD2; abundance: .; j_gene: TRBJ2-2; v_gene: TRBV2; CDR3nt: TGTGCCAGCAGACCACTAGCGGGGGTGATCGGGGAGCTGTTTTTT; CDR3aa: CASRPLAGVIGELFF
d_gene: TRBD2; abundance: .; j_gene: TRBJ2-2; v_gene: TRBV10-3; CDR3nt: TGTGCCATCAGTCGGGGGGGCATTACCGGGGAGCTGTTTTTT; CDR3aa: CAISRGGITGELFF
d_gene: .; abundance: .; j_gene: TRBJ1-5; v_gene: TRBV10-3; CDR3nt: TGTGCCAAGACTACAGGGATTCAGCCCCAGCATTTT; CDR3aa: CAKTTGIQPQHF
d_gene: .; abundance: .; j_gene: TRBJ1-1; v_gene: TRBV10-3; CDR3nt: TGTGCCATCAGTGGTGACGGGAAAAACACTGAAGCTTTCTTT; CDR3aa: CAISGDGKNTEAFF
d_gene: .; abundance: .; j_gene: TRBJ2-6; v_gene: TRBV4-1; CDR3nt: TGCGCCAGCAGCCAAGAGGGAAGGGGAACTGGGGCCAACGTCCTGACTTTC; CDR3aa: CASSQEGRGTGANVLTF
d_gene: .; abundance: .; j_gene: TRBJ2-5; v_gene: TRBV4-1; CDR3nt: TGCGCCAGCAGCCTGGGACAAATCCAAGGGACCCAGTACTTC; CDR3aa: CASSLGQIQGTQYF
d_gene: TRBD1; abundance: .; j_gene: TRBJ2-7; v_gene: TRBV5-4; CDR3nt: TGTGCCAGCTCCTCGGACAGGGGAGGCGAGCAGTACTTC; CDR3aa: CASSSDRGGEQYF
d_gene: .; abundance: .; j_gene: TRBJ1-5; v_gene: TRBV19; CDR3nt: TGTGCCAGTAGTGGAACAGCATATAGCAATCAGCCCCAGCATTTT; CDR3aa: CASSGTAYSNQPQHF
d_gene: .; abundance: .; j_gene: TRBJ1-1; v_gene: TRBV7-8; CDR3nt: TGTGCCAGCAGCTTATCGGGGGTAACTGCCACTGAAGCTTTCTTT; CDR3aa: CASSLSGVTATEAFF
d_gene: TRBD1; abundance: .; j_gene: TRBJ1-2; v_gene: TRBV2; CDR3nt: TGTGCCAGCAGTGGGACAGGGCCCTACTATGGCTACACCTTC; CDR3aa: CASSGTGPYYGYTF
d_gene: TRBD1; abundance: .; j_gene: TRBJ2-2; v_gene: TRBV15; CDR3nt: TGTGCCACCAGCAGAGATGCAGGGACAGCGAACACCGGGGAGCTGTTTTTT; CDR3aa: CATSRDAGTANTGELFF
d_gene: TRBD1; abundance: .; j_gene: TRBJ1-5; v_gene: TRBV7-9; CDR3nt: TGTGCCAGCAGCTCTGGGACAGCGGGCCAGCATTTT; CDR3aa: CASSSGTAGQHF
d_gene: .; abundance: .; j_gene: TRBJ1-2; v_gene: TRBV24-1; CDR3nt: TGTGCCACCAGTGATTTGGGGGAGCCCGGTGGCTACACCTTC; CDR3aa: CATSDLGEPGGYTF
d_gene: .; abundance: .; j_gene: TRBJ2-3; v_gene: TRBV7-2; CDR3nt: TGTGCCAGCAGCTTAGGGACAGGCACAGATACGCAGTATTTT; CDR3aa: CASSLGTGTDTQYF
d_gene: .; abundance: .; j_gene: TRBJ2-7; v_gene: TRBV29-1; CDR3nt: TGCAGCGTTGGGGCAGGGCGCTCCTACGAGCAGTACTTC; CDR3aa: CSVGAGRSYEQYF
d_gene: .; abundance: .; j_gene: TRBJ1-6; v_gene: TRBV6-6; CDR3nt: TGTGCCAGCAGACCTCCCCTGGTGGGGCCTTGGGCACCCCTCCACTTT; CDR3aa: CASRPPLVGPWAPLHF
d_gene: TRBD2; abundance: .; j_gene: TRBJ2-2; v_gene: TRBV13; CDR3nt: TGTGCCAGCAGCAGACGGACTAGCGGGGGGGCCTACACCGGGGAGCTGTTTTTT; CDR3aa: CASSRRTSGGAYTGELFF
d_gene: .; abundance: .; j_gene: TRBJ1-2; v_gene: TRBV18; CDR3nt: TGTGCCAGCTCACCTGGACAGCTCTATGGCTACACCTTC; CDR3aa: CASSPGQLYGYTF
d_gene: .; abundance: .; j_gene: TRBJ1-1; v_gene: TRBV10-3; CDR3nt: TGTGCCATCAAGGGGATGAACACTGAAGCTTTCTTT; CDR3aa: CAIKGMNTEAFF